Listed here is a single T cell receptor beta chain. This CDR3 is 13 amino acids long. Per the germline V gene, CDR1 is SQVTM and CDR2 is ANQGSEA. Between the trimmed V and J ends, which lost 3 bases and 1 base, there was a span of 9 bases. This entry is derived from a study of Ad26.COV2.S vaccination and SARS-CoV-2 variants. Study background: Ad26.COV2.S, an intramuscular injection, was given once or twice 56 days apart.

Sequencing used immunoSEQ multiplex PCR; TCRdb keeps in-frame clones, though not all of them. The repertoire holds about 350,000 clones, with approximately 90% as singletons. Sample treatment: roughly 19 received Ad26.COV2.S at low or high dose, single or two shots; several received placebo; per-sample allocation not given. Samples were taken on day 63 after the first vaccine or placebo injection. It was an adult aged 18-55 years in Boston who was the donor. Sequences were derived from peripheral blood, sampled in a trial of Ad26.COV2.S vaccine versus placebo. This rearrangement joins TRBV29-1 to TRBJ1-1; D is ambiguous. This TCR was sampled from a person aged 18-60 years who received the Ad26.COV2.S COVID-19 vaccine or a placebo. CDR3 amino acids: CSVDERTNTEAFF. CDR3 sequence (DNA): TGCAGCGTTGATGAGAGGACGAACACTGAAGCTTTCTTT.